These 26 T cell receptor beta chains were sequenced from one sample in a study of metastatic and nonmetastatic thyroid tumors. TCRdb re-called the PCR reads through MiXCR. The sample contains 20,000 to 25,000 clones, approximately 20% of which appear only once. Thyroid surgery was performed in patients who had received no treatment beforehand. The specimen sequenced was adjacent normal tissue. The source is a female donor with papillary thyroid cancer or a benign thyroid nodule (not recorded which). Some clones in this sample may be carry-over from other donors' samples.

This clone was observed many times. The chain couples TRBV7-9 to TRBJ1-2; 9 bases are shared with TRBD1. The ends lost 3 bases at V and 1 base at J; junction bases unmatched: 6. Germline lookup yields CDR1 SEHNR and CDR2 FQNEAQ (reference sequence). The CDR3 runs 16 residues. The CDR3 here is CASSFERTGDNYGYTF. The CDR3 DNA reads as TGTGCCAGCAGCTTCGAAAGGACAGGGGATAACTATGGCTACACCTTC.

Comment on this clone: Germline and junction disagree at one end, which may indicate a read error. This rearrangement joins TRBV27 to TRBJ1-5; TRBD1 is a possible D gene (5 bases). Germline V gene sequence: CDR1 MNHEY, CDR2 SMNVEV (reference sequence). The CDR3 loop spans 13 amino acids. This CDR3 reads CAGSSGRGSPQHF. The CDR3 coding sequence is TGTGCCGGCAGTTCGGGGAGGGGATCGCCTCAGCATTTT.

This clone was counted only a few times. The chain is built from TRBV5-1 and TRBJ1-1; no clear D gene. CDR1 is SGHRS, CDR2 YFSETQ, per germline. The CDR3 sequence is 13 residues long. Trimming left V 0 bases short and J 8 bases short, with 11 bases between. The CDR3 sequence: CASSLGMGREAFF. The CDR3, as DNA: TGCGCCAGCAGCTTGGGAATGGGCAGGGAAGCTTTCTTT.

The sample holds many counts of this clone. The V gene is TRBV14, the J gene TRBJ1-1; D gene unclear. Trimming removed 1 base at V and 3 bases at J, with 6 bases between. The germline CDR1 and CDR2 sequences are SGHDN and FVKESK. The CDR3 spans 13 residues. CDR3 sequence: CASSQVPYTEAFF. The DNA for the CDR3 is TGTGCCAGCAGCCAAGTACCCTACACTGAAGCTTTCTTT.

This clone has ten or more counts. The V and J genes are TRBV27 and TRBJ2-3, with 7 nucleotides matching TRBD1. V shed 9 bases and J 3 bases; nucleotides not matched to a gene: 9. The germline CDR1 and CDR2 sequences are MNHEY and SMNVEV (reference sequence). The CDR3 has 14 amino acids. The CDR3, as DNA: TGTGCCAGTTCCGGGACAGCAGCTACAGATACGCAGTATTTT. Encoded protein: CASSGTAATDTQYF.

This clone has only a few counts. Germline is not matched at one junction end, which may reflect a read error. V and J are TRBV27 and TRBJ2-3; D not resolved. The CDR3 totals 15 residues. Germline V CDR1 and CDR2: MNHEY, SMNVEV (reference sequence). CDR3 sequence (DNA): TGCGCCAGCAGTTTAACATGGTCGAGAGAGGATACTCAGTATTTT. The encoded protein is CASSLTWSREDTQYF.

For this clone: This may be a read error: a much more frequent sequence differs by one nucleotide. V usage is TRBV5-6 and J usage is TRBJ2-2, with D unresolved. The CDR3 has 17 amino acids. Germline V gene data show CDR1 as SGHDT and CDR2 as YYEEEE. V was shortened by 3 bases and J by 1 base, with 16 bases between the two germline ends. The CDR3 region is CASSSRVLRVNTGELFF. The DNA for the CDR3 is TGTGCCAGCAGCTCGAGAGTTCTCCGGGTGAACACCGGGGAGCTGTTTTTT.

This clone was counted only a few times. The rearrangement uses TRBV6-2 or TRBV6-3 and TRBJ1-5; TRBD1 is a possible D gene (6 bases). Trimming took off 7 bases at V and 9 bases at J, with 22 bases between the two ends. The CDR3 loop spans 15 amino acids. From germline, CDR1 is MNHEY and CDR2 SVGEGT. CDR3: CASITGQPWSWPQHF. As DNA, the CDR3 is TGTGCCAGCATTACCGGACAGCCATGGAGTTGGCCCCAGCATTTT.

The CDR3 protein is CSAEGGSPYEQYF. The CDR3 coding sequence is TGCAGTGCGGAAGGGGGCTCTCCCTACGAGCAGTACTTC. The genes are TRBV20-1 and TRBJ2-7; 7 bases map to TRBD1. The CDR3 loop spans 13 amino acids. Trimming cost V 6 bases and J 2 bases; bases outside gene matches: 7. Per germline, CDR1 DFQATT and CDR2 SNEGSKA (reference sequence).

Sample share makes this clone medium-sized (0.01 to 0.1%). This chain links TRBV12-5 with TRBJ1-2, with TRBD1 identical over 9 bases. This CDR3 has 15 residues. V gave up 1 base and J gave up 4 bases; unmatched junction bases: 4. Germline V gives CDR1 LGHNT, CDR2 FRNRAP. CDR3 region: CASGLATTGGYGYTF. In DNA, the CDR3 is TGTGCTAGTGGTTTGGCCACGACAGGGGGCTATGGCTACACCTTC. The full variable domain, with the rest looked up from reference TRBV12-5 and TRBJ1-2, is DARVTQTPRHKVTEMGQEVTMRCQPILGHNTVFWYRQTMMQGLELLAYFRNRAPLDDSGMPKDRFSAEMPDATLATLKIQPSEPRDSAVYFCASGLATTGGYGYTFGSGTRLTVV.

This clone has more than one count but fewer than ten. The J gene is TRBJ2-3, the V gene TRBV11-3; D not certain. This CDR3 is 12 amino acids long. CDR1 is SGHNT and CDR2 is YENEEA in the germline V gene. Trimming took 3 bases from V and 2 from J, leaving 3 bases between them. The CDR3 DNA follows: TGTGCCAGCAGCTTTACCACAGATACGCAGTATTTT. It translates to CASSFTTDTQYF. Together with reference TRBV11-3 and TRBJ2-3, the CDR3 gives the full variable domain: EAGVVQSPRYKIIEKKQPVAFWCNPISGHNTLYWYLQNLGQGPELLIRYENEEAVDDSQLPKDRFSAERLKGVDSTLKIQPAELGDSAVYLCASSFTTDTQYFGPGTRLTVL.

Only a few counts were recorded for this clone. The CDR3 nucleotides read TGTGCCAGCAGCCGACTGGGACAGGAAAGGGAGAACCGGTACTTC. Its translation: CASSRLGQERENRYF. The gene calls are TRBV6-1 and TRBJ2-5; TRBD1 matches 8 bases. The CDR3 runs 15 residues. V lost 6 bases to trimming and J lost 13 bases; unmatched junction nucleotides: 19. From germline, CDR1 is MNHNS and CDR2 SASEGT.

This clone was found a few times. The rearrangement uses TRBV27 and TRBJ2-3; maybe TRBD2 (6 bases). This CDR3 spans 13 amino acids. The V end lost 10 bases, the J end lost 0 bases, and 11 bases lay between the germline ends. Germline lookup yields CDR1 MNHEY and CDR2 SMNVEV (reference sequence). CDR3 in amino acids: CAITSGSTDTQYF. For the CDR3, the DNA is TGTGCCATCACCAGCGGGAGCACAGATACGCAGTATTTT.

This clone has ten or more counts. This rearrangement joins TRBV11-3 to TRBJ1-2; D is unclear. CDR3 length equals 13 residues. Germline lookup yields CDR1 SGHNT and CDR2 YENEEA. The V gene lost 0 bases and the J gene lost 5 bases, with 7 bases spanning the gap. CDR3 amino acids: CASSLDSEYGYTF. The CDR3 DNA reads TGTGCCAGCAGCTTAGATTCCGAATATGGCTACACCTTC. Looking up the rest from reference TRBV11-3 and TRBJ1-2 gives the full variable domain: EAGVVQSPRYKIIEKKQPVAFWCNPISGHNTLYWYLQNLGQGPELLIRYENEEAVDDSQLPKDRFSAERLKGVDSTLKIQPAELGDSAVYLCASSLDSEYGYTFGSGTRLTVV.

The chain combines TRBV11-2 with TRBJ2-1; D gene ambiguous. V lost 5 bases, J lost 2 bases, and 13 bases lay in between. The length of the CDR3 is 15 residues. Germline loops: CDR1 SGHAT, CDR2 FQNNGV. Here the CDR3 DNA reads TGTGCCAGCAGCCTTGCTACGGGTACCTACAATGAGCAGTTCTTC. It codes for CASSLATGTYNEQFF.

The chain joins TRBV6-1 to TRBJ1-2, with 9 bases that match TRBD1. The V gene's germline CDR1 is MNHNS and CDR2 SASEGT. The CDR3 is made up of 16 amino acids. With 4 bases clipped from V and 3 bases from J, the junction kept 9 bases outside the gene matches. The CDR3 DNA is TGTGCCAGCAGTGTAGGGGGGACAGGGAGGTACTATGGCTACACCTTC. Residues: CASSVGGTGRYYGYTF.

This clone appeared many times. The chain is built from TRBV7-9 and TRBJ1-1, with D possibly being TRBD1 (5 bases). The CDR3 runs 12 residues. The germline V gene encodes CDR1 SEHNR and CDR2 FQNEAQ (reference sequence). The germline V and J ends were trimmed by 4 bases and 4 bases, with 7 bases remaining between them. The DNA for the CDR3 is TGTGCCAGCAGCTGGGGGGTCACTGAAGCTTTCTTT. Translated, it gives CASSWGVTEAFF.

This clone has at least ten counts. The chain uses TRBV20-1 and TRBJ1-2; no clear D gene. Looked up from germline, CDR1 is DFQATT and CDR2 is SNEGSKA (reference sequence). The CDR3 contains 10 residues. V was shortened by 1 base and J by 8 bases, with 5 bases between the two germline ends. The CDR3 bases are TGCAGTGCTAGAGTCGACGGCTACACCTTC. Residues: CSARVDGYTF.

Only a few counts were recorded for this clone. The chain recombines TRBV27 with TRBJ1-3; D is possibly TRBD1 (6 bases). Per the germline V gene, CDR1 is MNHEY and CDR2 is SMNVEV (reference sequence). Trimming removed 6 bases from V and 3 bases from J, with 15 bases in between. The CDR3 extends over 15 amino acids. In DNA, the CDR3 is TGTGCCAGCAGCTTAAACGGGGGCTTTGGAAACACCATATATTTT. It specifies CASSLNGGFGNTIYF.

This chain links TRBV9 with TRBJ2-7; no firm D call. V lost 4 bases and J 0 bases, leaving 20 bases between the germline ends. The CDR3 extends over 17 amino acids. CDR1 is SGDLS and CDR2 is YYNGEE in the germline V gene. CDR3 in amino acids: CASSLRSNVFGSYEQYF. The DNA for the CDR3 is TGTGCCAGCAGCCTTCGGTCGAACGTGTTTGGCTCCTACGAGCAGTACTTC.

The chain uses TRBV4-3 and TRBJ2-7; 10 bases agree with TRBD2. From germline, CDR1 is LGHNA and CDR2 YSLEER. The CDR3 contains 15 residues. Trimming removed 4 bases from V and 4 bases from J; junction bases left unmatched: 7. The DNA of the CDR3 is TGCGCCAGCAGCCCCCCTGGTAGCGGGAGGTACGAGCAGTACTTC. This codes for CASSPPGSGRYEQYF.

This clone was found many times. J is TRBJ2-3 and V is TRBV29-1; 7 bases are a match to TRBD2. Germline loops: CDR1 SQVTM, CDR2 ANQGSEA. This CDR3 region has 17 residues. V was clipped by 6 bases and J by 11 bases; unmatched bases: 26. The CDR3, as DNA: TGCAGCGTCTCGGGGCCCCGCCTTTCTCCGAGCGGGAAAGAGCAGTATTTT. Protein product: CSVSGPRLSPSGKEQYF.

This clone was recorded many times. The J gene is TRBJ2-7, the V gene TRBV20-1; TRBD2 is a possible D gene (6 bases). CDR3 length equals 14 residues. Germline V gene data show CDR1 as DFQATT and CDR2 as SNEGSKA (reference sequence). The V end was cut by 5 bases, the J end by 2 bases, with 16 bases between. The CDR3 DNA follows: TGCAGTGCTTGGGGGACGCGGGGAACCTACGAGCAGTACTTC. Its translation: CSAWGTRGTYEQYF.

Ten or more counts support this clone. The chain has TRBV4-1 and TRBJ1-4; the match to TRBD1 covers 11 bases. This CDR3 spans 16 amino acids. Germline loops: CDR1 MGHRA, CDR2 YSYEKL. V lost 4 bases, J lost 4 bases, and 5 bases stayed unmatched. CDR3 protein: CASSPGTGGNNEKLFF. The CDR3 DNA is TGCGCCAGCAGCCCCGGGACAGGGGGGAATAATGAAAAACTGTTTTTT.

As for this clone: An end of the junction differs from the germline gene, which may be a read error. The J gene is TRBJ2-6, the V gene TRBV27; D tentatively reads TRBD1 or TRBD2 (5 bases each). CDR3 length equals 15 residues. Germline V gene data show CDR1 as MNHEY and CDR2 as SMNVEV (reference sequence). The CDR3 coding sequence is TGTGTCAGCAGGGCGGGTGGGGCTGGGGCCAACGTCCTGACTTTC. Translated: CVSRAGGAGANVLTF.

Ten or more counts support this clone. Distinct nucleotide sequences in the sample also encode this CDR3. J is TRBJ2-7 and V is TRBV7-6; a possible D gene is TRBD2 (6 bases). This CDR3 has 14 residues. Germline V gene sequence: CDR1 SGHVS, CDR2 FNYEAQ. The V and J ends lost 5 bases and 2 bases respectively, with 13 bases between them. The CDR3 reads CASSTTSVTYEQYF. For the CDR3, the DNA is TGTGCCAGCAGCACGACTAGTGTGACCTACGAGCAGTACTTC.